The rows below give T cell receptor beta chains drawn from one sample of a study of shared clonotypes between healthy human individuals. Sequencing used immunoSEQ multiplex PCR; TCRdb keeps in-frame clones, though not all of them. This sample has about 2.3 million clones, with around 92% found just once. The specimen sequenced was naive CD4+ T cells from PBMCs. The receptor source for this set is a man between 18 and 35 years old in good health. Some clones in this sample may be carry-over from other donors' samples. Both conserved end residues are part of each CDR3. D genes are given only for firm matches. Part of the rows lack a size; the others show once, few, many or a class for expanded clones.

v_call: TRBV27; j_call: TRBJ1-2; clone_size: NA; d_call: NA; cdr3_nt: TGTGCCAGCAGTTTTCGGGGGAACTATGGCTACACCTTC; cdr3_aa: CASSFRGNYGYTF
v_call: TRBV19; j_call: TRBJ1-5; clone_size: NA; d_call: TRBD1; cdr3_nt: TGTGCCAGTAGTAGGGACAGCGATCAGCCCCAGCATTTT; cdr3_aa: CASSRDSDQPQHF
v_call: TRBV9; j_call: TRBJ2-2; clone_size: NA; d_call: NA; cdr3_nt: TGTGCCAGCAGCGCCCGGACCAGCGGGACCGGGGAGCTGTTTTTT; cdr3_aa: CASSARTSGTGELFF
v_call: TRBV15; j_call: TRBJ2-1; clone_size: NA; d_call: TRBD2; cdr3_nt: TGTGCCACTGGCCGGGACTATGGTGTGAGGAATGAGCAGTTCTTC; cdr3_aa: CATGRDYGVRNEQFF
v_call: TRBV15; j_call: TRBJ2-3; clone_size: NA; d_call: NA; cdr3_nt: TGTGCCACCACTGGCGGACAGAGCACAGATACGCAGTATTTT; cdr3_aa: CATTGGQSTDTQYF
v_call: TRBV7-2; j_call: TRBJ2-5; clone_size: NA; d_call: NA; cdr3_nt: TGTGCCAGCAGCATGTATCAAGAGACCCAGTACTTC; cdr3_aa: CASSMYQETQYF
v_call: TRBV10-3; j_call: TRBJ2-7; clone_size: NA; d_call: TRBD2; cdr3_nt: TGTGCCATCAGTGAGTCGCTCGGGAGGCAGATGTCCTACGAGCAGTACTTC; cdr3_aa: CAISESLGRQMSYEQYF
v_call: TRBV5-1; j_call: TRBJ1-3; clone_size: NA; d_call: TRBD1; cdr3_nt: TGCGCCAGCAGCTACGACAGGGGGATAAACACCATATATTTT; cdr3_aa: CASSYDRGINTIYF
v_call: TRBV5-6; j_call: TRBJ1-3; clone_size: NA; d_call: NA; cdr3_nt: TGTGCCAGCAGCTCACTAAGGGGCGTCGGAAACACCATATATTTT; cdr3_aa: CASSSLRGVGNTIYF
v_call: TRBV2; j_call: TRBJ2-1; clone_size: NA; d_call: NA; cdr3_nt: TGTGCCAGCCAACGGGGTTGGGATGAGCAGTTCTTC; cdr3_aa: CASQRGWDEQFF
v_call: TRBV30; j_call: TRBJ1-5; clone_size: few; d_call: NA; cdr3_nt: TGTGCCTGGAGTGTGAGGAGCAATCAGCCCCAGCATTTT; cdr3_aa: CAWSVRSNQPQHF
v_call: TRBV27; j_call: TRBJ2-1; clone_size: NA; d_call: NA; cdr3_nt: TGTGCCAGCAGTTTACTTCAGGGTGAGCAGTTCTTC; cdr3_aa: CASSLLQGEQFF
v_call: TRBV25-1; j_call: TRBJ1-1; clone_size: NA; d_call: TRBD1; cdr3_nt: TGTGCCAGCAGGGGACAGGGGGACACTGAAGCTTTCTTT; cdr3_aa: CASRGQGDTEAFF
v_call: TRBV2; j_call: TRBJ2-2; clone_size: once; d_call: NA; cdr3_nt: TGTGCCAGCAGTGAAGAATCAGGGGCCGGGGAGCTGTTTTTT; cdr3_aa: CASSEESGAGELFF
v_call: TRBV27; j_call: TRBJ2-2; clone_size: NA; d_call: NA; cdr3_nt: TGTGCCAGCAGTTTAGGCCAAAACACCGGGGAGCTGTTTTTT; cdr3_aa: CASSLGQNTGELFF
v_call: TRBV6-5; j_call: TRBJ1-5; clone_size: once; d_call: TRBD1; cdr3_nt: TGTGCCAGCAGTTCCGGACAGGGGAATCAGCCCCAGCATTTT; cdr3_aa: CASSSGQGNQPQHF
v_call: TRBV6-6; j_call: TRBJ2-5; clone_size: NA; d_call: NA; cdr3_nt: TGTGCCAGCAGCCCCAAGGCCCGGGAGACCCAGTACTTC; cdr3_aa: CASSPKARETQYF
v_call: TRBV4-2; j_call: TRBJ2-7; clone_size: NA; d_call: NA; cdr3_nt: TGTGCCAGCAGCCAAGATTCTAGAGTAGCGCGGGAGCAGTACTTC; cdr3_aa: CASSQDSRVAREQYF
v_call: TRBV9; j_call: TRBJ2-7; clone_size: NA; d_call: TRBD1; cdr3_nt: TGTGCCAGCAGCGTAGCTGCAGGGGGCTACGAGCAGTACTTC; cdr3_aa: CASSVAAGGYEQYF
v_call: TRBV9; j_call: TRBJ1-4; clone_size: NA; d_call: TRBD1; cdr3_nt: TGTGCCAGCAGCGGAGAGACAGGGCCTGGTGAAAAACTGTTTTTT; cdr3_aa: CASSGETGPGEKLFF
v_call: TRBV7-2; j_call: TRBJ1-1; clone_size: few; d_call: NA; cdr3_nt: TGTGCCAGCAGCTTAGGAGGTATCGAGGGAGCTTTCTTT; cdr3_aa: CASSLGGIEGAFF
v_call: TRBV19; j_call: TRBJ1-2; clone_size: NA; d_call: NA; cdr3_nt: TGTGCCAGTGAAAAGGGGTCGGGACACGGATTCTATGGCTACACCTTC; cdr3_aa: CASEKGSGHGFYGYTF
v_call: TRBV28; j_call: TRBJ2-7; clone_size: NA; d_call: TRBD2; cdr3_nt: TGTGCCAGCAGAGGCGGGAGGAACGAGCAGTACTTC; cdr3_aa: CASRGGRNEQYF
v_call: TRBV7-8; j_call: TRBJ1-4; clone_size: NA; d_call: NA; cdr3_nt: TGTGCCAGCAGTCCTACGGTGGGGCCTAATGAAAAACTGTTTTTT; cdr3_aa: CASSPTVGPNEKLFF
v_call: TRBV5-1; j_call: TRBJ2-7; clone_size: NA; d_call: NA; cdr3_nt: TGCGCCAGCAGCTTGGCGGGCAGTACCTACGAGCAGTACTTC; cdr3_aa: CASSLAGSTYEQYF
v_call: TRBV18; j_call: TRBJ2-7; clone_size: NA; d_call: TRBD1; cdr3_nt: TGTGCCAGCTCCCCTGACAGGGAGTACGAGCAGTACTTC; cdr3_aa: CASSPDREYEQYF
v_call: TRBV2; j_call: TRBJ2-5; clone_size: NA; d_call: TRBD1; cdr3_nt: TGTGCCAGCAGTTCAGTTACAGGGGCCCAAGAGACCCAGTACTTC; cdr3_aa: CASSSVTGAQETQYF
v_call: TRBV5-4; j_call: TRBJ1-5; clone_size: NA; d_call: TRBD1; cdr3_nt: TGTGCCAGCAGCCCCGACAGGGGCAGGGGTAGCAATCAGCCCCAGCATTTT; cdr3_aa: CASSPDRGRGSNQPQHF
v_call: TRBV7-9; j_call: TRBJ1-5; clone_size: NA; d_call: TRBD1; cdr3_nt: TGTGCCAGCAGCTTATCAGGGGGAGATCAGCCCCAGCATTTT; cdr3_aa: CASSLSGGDQPQHF
v_call: TRBV7-9; j_call: TRBJ1-2; clone_size: once; d_call: NA; cdr3_nt: TGTGCCAGCAGCTTAGCTCTATATGGCTACACCTTC; cdr3_aa: CASSLALYGYTF
v_call: TRBV5-4; j_call: TRBJ2-2; clone_size: NA; d_call: TRBD1; cdr3_nt: TGTGCCAGCAGCTTAGCCGACAGGGGGGACACCGGGGAGCTGTTTTTT; cdr3_aa: CASSLADRGDTGELFF
v_call: TRBV28; j_call: TRBJ2-3; clone_size: NA; d_call: TRBD1; cdr3_nt: TGTGCCAGCAGTTTATATAGGGGGCCCATGAACAGCGATACGCAGTATTTT; cdr3_aa: CASSLYRGPMNSDTQYF
v_call: TRBV6-6; j_call: TRBJ1-5; clone_size: NA; d_call: NA; cdr3_nt: TGTGCCAGCAGTTACGGGATACAGGCGACGCGGCCCCAGCATTTT; cdr3_aa: CASSYGIQATRPQHF
v_call: TRBV5-1; j_call: TRBJ1-3; clone_size: NA; d_call: NA; cdr3_nt: TGCGCCAGCAGCCCGGGACAATCTGGAAACACCATATATTTT; cdr3_aa: CASSPGQSGNTIYF
v_call: TRBV28; j_call: TRBJ1-2; clone_size: NA; d_call: NA; cdr3_nt: TGTGCCAGCAGTTTATGGTTTTCCAACTATGGCTACACCTTC; cdr3_aa: CASSLWFSNYGYTF
v_call: TRBV30; j_call: TRBJ1-5; clone_size: NA; d_call: NA; cdr3_nt: TGTGCCTGGAGTGTTGGGTCCCATCAGCCCCAGCATTTT; cdr3_aa: CAWSVGSHQPQHF
v_call: TRBV14; j_call: TRBJ1-3; clone_size: NA; d_call: TRBD1; cdr3_nt: TGTGCCAGCAGCCGACGGACAGGGGGCACGAGCTCTGGAAACACCATATATTTT; cdr3_aa: CASSRRTGGTSSGNTIYF
v_call: TRBV19; j_call: TRBJ1-5; clone_size: NA; d_call: TRBD1; cdr3_nt: TGTGCCAGTAGTATTCTGTTCCGGGGACAGTCCAATCAGCCCCAGCATTTT; cdr3_aa: CASSILFRGQSNQPQHF
v_call: TRBV7-8; j_call: TRBJ2-6; clone_size: NA; d_call: NA; cdr3_nt: TGTGCCAGCAGCTTAGATCGCGGCAGGTACTCCTCTGGGGCCAACGTCCTGACTTTC; cdr3_aa: CASSLDRGRYSSGANVLTF
v_call: TRBV19; j_call: TRBJ2-7; clone_size: NA; d_call: TRBD2; cdr3_nt: TGTGCCAGTAGTATTTTGACTAGCGGGAGAGCACACGAGCAGTACTTC; cdr3_aa: CASSILTSGRAHEQYF
v_call: TRBV11-2; j_call: TRBJ1-2; clone_size: NA; d_call: TRBD1; cdr3_nt: TGTGCCAGCAGCGAGGACAGGCTATATGGCTACACCTTC; cdr3_aa: CASSEDRLYGYTF
v_call: TRBV2; j_call: TRBJ2-5; clone_size: NA; d_call: TRBD1; cdr3_nt: TGTGCCAGCACCAATGCGGGACAGGGCTGGGAGACCCAGTACTTC; cdr3_aa: CASTNAGQGWETQYF
v_call: TRBV5-6; j_call: TRBJ1-1; clone_size: once; d_call: NA; cdr3_nt: TGTGCCAGCAGCTTGGGAGGGTTACGGTCCACTGAAGCTTTCTTT; cdr3_aa: CASSLGGLRSTEAFF
v_call: TRBV7-2; j_call: TRBJ2-5; clone_size: NA; d_call: TRBD2; cdr3_nt: TGTGCCAGCAGCACCGGGACTAGCGGGAGGGGCAAGACCCAGTACTTC; cdr3_aa: CASSTGTSGRGKTQYF
v_call: TRBV5-1; j_call: TRBJ1-1; clone_size: NA; d_call: NA; cdr3_nt: TGCGCCAGCAAAAGTACCGACGGCAGTGAAGCTTTCTTT; cdr3_aa: CASKSTDGSEAFF
v_call: TRBV13; j_call: TRBJ2-3; clone_size: NA; d_call: TRBD2; cdr3_nt: TGTGCCAGCAGTTCATCCCTAGCGGGAGGGGTCATAACGCAGTATTTT; cdr3_aa: CASSSSLAGGVITQYF
v_call: TRBV19; j_call: TRBJ1-2; clone_size: NA; d_call: NA; cdr3_nt: TGTGCCAGTAGTAAGGTGAACCTGGGGTATGGCTACACCTTC; cdr3_aa: CASSKVNLGYGYTF
v_call: TRBV19; j_call: TRBJ2-7; clone_size: once; d_call: NA; cdr3_nt: TGTGCCAGGCCCAGGACGGTTTCCTACGAGCAGTACTTC; cdr3_aa: CARPRTVSYEQYF
v_call: TRBV25-1; j_call: TRBJ2-7; clone_size: NA; d_call: TRBD2; cdr3_nt: TGTGCCAGCGGGCTAGCGGGAGGGTACGAGCAGTACTTC; cdr3_aa: CASGLAGGYEQYF
v_call: TRBV2; j_call: TRBJ1-2; clone_size: few; d_call: TRBD1; cdr3_nt: TGTGCCAGCAGTGGACAGGGGGCGGACTATGGCTACACCTTC; cdr3_aa: CASSGQGADYGYTF
v_call: TRBV7-9; j_call: TRBJ2-1; clone_size: NA; d_call: TRBD2; cdr3_nt: TGTGCCAGCAGCCCGGGGGTAACTAGCGGGAGTTACAATGAGCAGTTCTTC; cdr3_aa: CASSPGVTSGSYNEQFF
v_call: TRBV27; j_call: TRBJ2-2; clone_size: NA; d_call: NA; cdr3_nt: TGTGCCAGCAGTTTCCGGGCCAACACCGGGGAGCTGTTTTTT; cdr3_aa: CASSFRANTGELFF
v_call: TRBV30; j_call: TRBJ2-7; clone_size: once; d_call: TRBD1; cdr3_nt: TGTGCCTGGGTGGGGCAGGGGGCAGGGGAGCAGTACTTC; cdr3_aa: CAWVGQGAGEQYF
v_call: TRBV9; j_call: TRBJ2-5; clone_size: NA; d_call: TRBD1; cdr3_nt: TGTGCCAGCAGCGTAGAGACAGGGTCTCAAGAGACCCAGTACTTC; cdr3_aa: CASSVETGSQETQYF
v_call: TRBV6-5; j_call: TRBJ2-7; clone_size: NA; d_call: TRBD1; cdr3_nt: TGTGCCAGCAGCTCAAATTCCGGGACAGGGGCGTACTTC; cdr3_aa: CASSSNSGTGAYF
v_call: TRBV15; j_call: TRBJ1-4; clone_size: once; d_call: TRBD1; cdr3_nt: TGTGCCACCAGCGTCGACAGGGGGCTGAATGAAAAACTGTTTTTT; cdr3_aa: CATSVDRGLNEKLFF
v_call: TRBV5-1; j_call: TRBJ1-3; clone_size: NA; d_call: TRBD1; cdr3_nt: TGCGCCAGCAGCTTACAAGACAGGGGTGGGACCATATATTTT; cdr3_aa: CASSLQDRGGTIYF
v_call: TRBV19; j_call: TRBJ1-1; clone_size: NA; d_call: NA; cdr3_nt: TGTGCCAGTAGTCCGCCTTGGGGGGACACTGAAGCTTTCTTT; cdr3_aa: CASSPPWGDTEAFF
v_call: TRBV4-2; j_call: TRBJ1-4; clone_size: NA; d_call: NA; cdr3_nt: TGTGCCAGCAGCCAAGGGACAACCAAACTTCCCGATAATGAAAAACTGTTTTTT; cdr3_aa: CASSQGTTKLPDNEKLFF